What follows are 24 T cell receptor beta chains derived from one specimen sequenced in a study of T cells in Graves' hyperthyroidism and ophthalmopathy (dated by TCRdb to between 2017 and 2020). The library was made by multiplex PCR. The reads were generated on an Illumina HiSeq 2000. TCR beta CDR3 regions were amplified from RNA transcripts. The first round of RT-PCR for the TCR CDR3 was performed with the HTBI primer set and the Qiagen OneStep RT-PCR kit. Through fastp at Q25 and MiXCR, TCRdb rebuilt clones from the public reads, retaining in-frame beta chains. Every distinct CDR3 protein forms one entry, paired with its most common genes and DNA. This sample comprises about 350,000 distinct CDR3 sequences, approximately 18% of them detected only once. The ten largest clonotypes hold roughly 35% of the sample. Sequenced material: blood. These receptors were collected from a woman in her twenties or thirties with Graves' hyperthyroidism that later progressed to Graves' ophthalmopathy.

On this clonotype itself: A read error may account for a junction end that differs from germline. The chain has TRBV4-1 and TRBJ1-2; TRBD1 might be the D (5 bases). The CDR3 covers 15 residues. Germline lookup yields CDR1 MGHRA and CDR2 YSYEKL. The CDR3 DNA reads TGCGCCAGCGGCCAGGAGACAGTGGCTAACTATGGCTACACCTTC. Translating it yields CASGQETVANYGYTF.

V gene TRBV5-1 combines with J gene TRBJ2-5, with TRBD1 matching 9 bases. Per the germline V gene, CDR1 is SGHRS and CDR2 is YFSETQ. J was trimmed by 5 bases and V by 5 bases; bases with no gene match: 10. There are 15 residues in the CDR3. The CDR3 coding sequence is TGCGCCAGCAGAGAGTCGGGACAGGGCCTGGAGACCCAGTACTTC. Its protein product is CASRESGQGLETQYF.

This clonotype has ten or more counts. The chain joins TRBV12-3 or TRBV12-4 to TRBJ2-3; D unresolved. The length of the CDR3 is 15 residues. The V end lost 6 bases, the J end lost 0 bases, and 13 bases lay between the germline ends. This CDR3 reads CASSQHISSTDTQYF. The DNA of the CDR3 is TGTGCCAGCAGCCAACATATAAGTAGCACAGATACGCAGTATTTT.

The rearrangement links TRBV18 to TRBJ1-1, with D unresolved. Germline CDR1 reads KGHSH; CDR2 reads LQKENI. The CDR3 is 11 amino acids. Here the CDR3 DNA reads TGTCTCAGCTCAGCTGGGACTGAAGCTTTCTTT. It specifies CLSSAGTEAFF.

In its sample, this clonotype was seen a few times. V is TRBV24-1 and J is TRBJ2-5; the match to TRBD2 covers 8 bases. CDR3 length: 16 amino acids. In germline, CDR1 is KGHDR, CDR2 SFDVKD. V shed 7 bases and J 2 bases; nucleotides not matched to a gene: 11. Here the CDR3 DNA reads TGTGCCACCAGCCGGGCGGTAGCGGGGCCTCAAGAGACCCAGTACTTC. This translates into CATSRAVAGPQETQYF.

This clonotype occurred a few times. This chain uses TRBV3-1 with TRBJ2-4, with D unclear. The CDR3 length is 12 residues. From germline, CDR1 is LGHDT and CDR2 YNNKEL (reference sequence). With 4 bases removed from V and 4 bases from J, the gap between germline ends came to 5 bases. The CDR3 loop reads CASSRAKNIQYF. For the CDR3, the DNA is TGTGCCAGCAGCCGGGCGAAAAACATTCAGTACTTC. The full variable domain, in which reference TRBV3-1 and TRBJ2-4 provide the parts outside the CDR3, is DTAVSQTPKYLVTQMGNDKSIKCEQNLGHDTMYWYKQDSKKFLKIMFSYNNKELIINETVPNRFSPKSPDKAHLNLHINSLELGDSAVYFCASSRAKNIQYFGAGTRLSVL.

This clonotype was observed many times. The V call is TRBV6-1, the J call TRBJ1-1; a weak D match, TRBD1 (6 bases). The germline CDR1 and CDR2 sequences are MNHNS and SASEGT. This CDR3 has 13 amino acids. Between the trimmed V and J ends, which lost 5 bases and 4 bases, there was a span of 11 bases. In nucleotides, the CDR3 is TGTGCCAGCAGTCCTACAGGGACCACTGAAGCTTTCTTT. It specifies CASSPTGTTEAFF.

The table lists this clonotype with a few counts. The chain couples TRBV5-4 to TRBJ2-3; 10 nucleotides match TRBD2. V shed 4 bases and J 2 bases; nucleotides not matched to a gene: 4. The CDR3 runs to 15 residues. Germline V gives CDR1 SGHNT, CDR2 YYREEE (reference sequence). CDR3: CASSIAGGSTDTQYF. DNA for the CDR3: TGTGCCAGCAGCATAGCGGGGGGCTCCACAGATACGCAGTATTTT.

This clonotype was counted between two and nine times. In nucleotides, the CDR3 is TGTGCCAGCAGTTCCGGACAGGGCAGGGGCTACACCTTC. Translated, it gives CASSSGQGRGYTF. V usage is TRBV6-9 and J usage is TRBJ1-2, with 8 bases that match TRBD1. Germline V gives CDR1 MNHGY, CDR2 SVAAGI. The trim removed 4 bases at V and 8 bases at J, leaving 6 bases unmatched. The CDR3 runs to 13 residues.

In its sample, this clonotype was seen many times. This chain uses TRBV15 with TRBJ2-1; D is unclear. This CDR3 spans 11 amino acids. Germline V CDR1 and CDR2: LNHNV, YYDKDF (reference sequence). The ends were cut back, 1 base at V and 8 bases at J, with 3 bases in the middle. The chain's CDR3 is CATSRGDEQFF. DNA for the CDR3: TGTGCCACCAGCAGAGGGGATGAGCAGTTCTTC.

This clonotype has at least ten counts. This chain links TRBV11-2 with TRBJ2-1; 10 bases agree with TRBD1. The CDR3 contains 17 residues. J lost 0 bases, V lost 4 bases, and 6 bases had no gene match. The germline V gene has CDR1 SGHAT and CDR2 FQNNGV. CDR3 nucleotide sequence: TGTGCCAGCAGCTCGGGACAGGGGAAGATCTCCTACAATGAGCAGTTCTTC. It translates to CASSSGQGKISYNEQFF.

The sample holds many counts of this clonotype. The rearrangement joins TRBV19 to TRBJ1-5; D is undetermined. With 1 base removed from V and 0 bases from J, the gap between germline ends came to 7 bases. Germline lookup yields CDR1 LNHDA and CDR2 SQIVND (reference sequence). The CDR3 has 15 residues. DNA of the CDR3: TGTGCCAGTAGTATAGCTGGTTATAGCAATCAGCCCCAGCATTTT. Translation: CASSIAGYSNQPQHF.

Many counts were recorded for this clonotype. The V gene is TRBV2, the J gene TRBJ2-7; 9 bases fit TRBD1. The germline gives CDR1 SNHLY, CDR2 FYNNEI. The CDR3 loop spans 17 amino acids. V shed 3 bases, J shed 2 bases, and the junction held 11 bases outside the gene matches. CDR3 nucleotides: TGTGCCAGCAGTGATTTCCCTGTAGGACAGGGGACCTACGAGCAGTACTTC. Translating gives CASSDFPVGQGTYEQYF.

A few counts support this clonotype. CDR3 loop: CASSLGRGGYEQYF. CDR3 bases: TGCGCCAGCAGCTTGGGGAGAGGGGGCTACGAGCAGTACTTC. V gene TRBV5-1 combines with J gene TRBJ2-7; a weak D match, TRBD1 (6 bases). The germline V and J ends were trimmed by 0 bases and 3 bases, with 10 bases remaining between them. Germline-derived CDR1 and CDR2 are SGHRS and YFSETQ. CDR3 size: 14 residues. Full variable domain (remainder filled in from reference TRBV5-1 and TRBJ2-7): KAGVTQTPRYLIKTRGQQVTLSCSPISGHRSVSWYQQTPGQGLQFLFEYFSETQRNKGNFPGRFSGRQFSNSRSEMNVSTLELGDSALYLCASSLGRGGYEQYFGPGTRLTVT.

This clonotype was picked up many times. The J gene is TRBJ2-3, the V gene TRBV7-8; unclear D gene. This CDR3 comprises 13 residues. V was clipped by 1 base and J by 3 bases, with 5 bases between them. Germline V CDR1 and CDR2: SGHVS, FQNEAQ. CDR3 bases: TGTGCCAGCAGCTTAGAAGAAACAGATACGCAGTATTTT. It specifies CASSLEETDTQYF. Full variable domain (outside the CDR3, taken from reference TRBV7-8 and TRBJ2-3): GAGVSQSPRYKVAKRGQDVALRCDPISGHVSLFWYQQALGQGPEFLTYFQNEAQLDKSGLPSDRFFAERPEGSVSTLKIQRTQQEDSAVYLCASSLEETDTQYFGPGTRLTVL.

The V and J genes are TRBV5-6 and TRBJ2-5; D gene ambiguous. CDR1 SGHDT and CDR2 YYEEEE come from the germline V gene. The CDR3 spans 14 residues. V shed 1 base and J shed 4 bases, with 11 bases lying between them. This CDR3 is CASSLTRRGETQYF. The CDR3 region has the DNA TGTGCCAGCAGCTTGACGAGGCGAGGAGAGACCCAGTACTTC.

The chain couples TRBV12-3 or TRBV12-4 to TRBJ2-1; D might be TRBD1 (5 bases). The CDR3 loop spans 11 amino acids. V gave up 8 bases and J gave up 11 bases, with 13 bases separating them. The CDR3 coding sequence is TGTGCCAGCGCAGGCCCAGGGAAGCAGTTCTTC. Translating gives CASAGPGKQFF.

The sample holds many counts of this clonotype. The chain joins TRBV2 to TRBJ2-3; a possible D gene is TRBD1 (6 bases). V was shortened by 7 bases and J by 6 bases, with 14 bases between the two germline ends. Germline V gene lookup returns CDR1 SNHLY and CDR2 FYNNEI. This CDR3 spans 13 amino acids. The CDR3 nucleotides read TGTGCCAGCAACTCTCAGGGGATGGATACGCAGTATTTT. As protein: CASNSQGMDTQYF.

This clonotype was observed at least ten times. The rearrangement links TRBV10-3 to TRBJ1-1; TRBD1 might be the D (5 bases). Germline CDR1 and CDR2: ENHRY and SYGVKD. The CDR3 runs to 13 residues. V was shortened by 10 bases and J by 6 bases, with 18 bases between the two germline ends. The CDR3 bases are TGTGCCACCGTGCGAGGGGCTGATGCTGAAGCTTTCTTT. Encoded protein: CATVRGADAEAFF.

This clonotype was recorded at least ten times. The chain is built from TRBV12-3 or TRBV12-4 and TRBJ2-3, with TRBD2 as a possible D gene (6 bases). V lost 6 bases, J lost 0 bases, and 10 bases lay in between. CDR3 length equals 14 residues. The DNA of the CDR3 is TGTGCCAGCAGCCTGACTAGGAGCACAGATACGCAGTATTTT. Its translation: CASSLTRSTDTQYF.

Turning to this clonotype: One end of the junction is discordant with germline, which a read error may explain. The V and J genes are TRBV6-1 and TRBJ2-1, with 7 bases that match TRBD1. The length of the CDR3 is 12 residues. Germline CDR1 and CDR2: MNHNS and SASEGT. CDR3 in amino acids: CASSALRDRSSF. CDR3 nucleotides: TGTGCCAGCAGTGCCCTCCGGGACAGAAGTTCCTTC.

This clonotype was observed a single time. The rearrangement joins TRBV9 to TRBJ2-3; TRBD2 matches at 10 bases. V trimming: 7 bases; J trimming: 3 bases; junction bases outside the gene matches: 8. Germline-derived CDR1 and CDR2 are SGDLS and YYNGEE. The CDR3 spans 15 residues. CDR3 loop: CASRSGGAWTDTQYF. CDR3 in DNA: TGTGCCAGCCGAAGCGGGGGGGCTTGGACAGATACGCAGTATTTT. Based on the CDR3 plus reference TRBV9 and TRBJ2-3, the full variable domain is DSGVTQTPKHLITATGQRVTLRCSPRSGDLSVYWYQQSLDQGLQFLIQYYNGEERAKGNILERFSAQQFPDLHSELNLSSLELGDSALYFCASRSGGAWTDTQYFGPGTRLTVL.

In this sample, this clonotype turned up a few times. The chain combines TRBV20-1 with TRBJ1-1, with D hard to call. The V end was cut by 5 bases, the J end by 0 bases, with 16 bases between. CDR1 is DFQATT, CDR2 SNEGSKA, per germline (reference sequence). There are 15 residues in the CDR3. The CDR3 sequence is CSAATDGELNTEAFF. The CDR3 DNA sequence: TGCAGTGCTGCCACAGATGGGGAATTGAACACTGAAGCTTTCTTT.

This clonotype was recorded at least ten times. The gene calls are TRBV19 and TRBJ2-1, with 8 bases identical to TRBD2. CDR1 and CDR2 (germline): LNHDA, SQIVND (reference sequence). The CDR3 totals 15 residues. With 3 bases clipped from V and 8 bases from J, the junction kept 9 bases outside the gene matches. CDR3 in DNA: TGTGCCAGTAGTATGGGACTAGGGAGTGTCGATGAGCAGTTCTTC. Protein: CASSMGLGSVDEQFF. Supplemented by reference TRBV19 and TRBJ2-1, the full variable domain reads DGGITQSPKYLFRKEGQNVTLSCEQNLNHDAMYWYRQDPGQGLRLIYYSQIVNDFQKGDIAEGYSVSREKKESFPLTVTSAQKNPTAFYLCASSMGLGSVDEQFFGPGTRLTVL.